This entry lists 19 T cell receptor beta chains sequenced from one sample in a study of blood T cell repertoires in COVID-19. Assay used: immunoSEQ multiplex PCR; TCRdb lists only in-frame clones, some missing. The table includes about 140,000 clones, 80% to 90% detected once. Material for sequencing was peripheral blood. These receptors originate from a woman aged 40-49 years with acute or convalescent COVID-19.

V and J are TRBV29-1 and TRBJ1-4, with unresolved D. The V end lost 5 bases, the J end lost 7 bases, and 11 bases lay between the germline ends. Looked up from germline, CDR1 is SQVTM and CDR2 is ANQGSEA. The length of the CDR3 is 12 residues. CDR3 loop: CSVKATGEKLFF. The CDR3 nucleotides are TGCAGCGTTAAGGCGACTGGTGAAAAACTGTTTTTT.

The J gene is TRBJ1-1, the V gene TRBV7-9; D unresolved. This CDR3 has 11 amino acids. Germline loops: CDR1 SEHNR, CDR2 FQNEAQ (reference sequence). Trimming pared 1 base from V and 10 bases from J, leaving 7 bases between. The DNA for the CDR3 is TGTGCCAGCAGCTTAGACAAGCGAGCTTTCTTT. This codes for CASSLDKRAFF.

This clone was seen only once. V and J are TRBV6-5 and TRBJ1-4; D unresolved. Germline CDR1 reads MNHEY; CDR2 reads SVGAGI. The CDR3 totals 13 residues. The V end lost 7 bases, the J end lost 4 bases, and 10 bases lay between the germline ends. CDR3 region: CASNPVYNEKLFF. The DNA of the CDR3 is TGTGCCAGCAATCCAGTTTATAATGAAAAACTGTTTTTT.

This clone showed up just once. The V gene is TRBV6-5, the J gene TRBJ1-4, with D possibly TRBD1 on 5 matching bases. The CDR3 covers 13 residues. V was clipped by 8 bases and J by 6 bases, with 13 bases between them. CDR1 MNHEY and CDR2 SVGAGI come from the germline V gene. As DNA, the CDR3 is TGTGCCAGCGGGGGGGGTAGCTATGAAAAACTGTTTTTT. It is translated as CASGGGSYEKLFF.

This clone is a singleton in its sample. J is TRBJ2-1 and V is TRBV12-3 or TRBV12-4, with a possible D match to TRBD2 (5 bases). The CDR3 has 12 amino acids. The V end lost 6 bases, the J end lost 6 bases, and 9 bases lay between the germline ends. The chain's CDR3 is CASSPTSNEQFF. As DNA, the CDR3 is TGTGCCAGCAGCCCTACTAGCAATGAGCAGTTCTTC.

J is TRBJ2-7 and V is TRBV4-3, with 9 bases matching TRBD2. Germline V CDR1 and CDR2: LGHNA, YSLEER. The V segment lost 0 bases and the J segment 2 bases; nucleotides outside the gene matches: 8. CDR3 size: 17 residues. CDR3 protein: CASSQDHLASGAYEQYF. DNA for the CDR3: TGCGCCAGCAGCCAAGATCATCTGGCTAGCGGGGCCTACGAGCAGTACTTC.

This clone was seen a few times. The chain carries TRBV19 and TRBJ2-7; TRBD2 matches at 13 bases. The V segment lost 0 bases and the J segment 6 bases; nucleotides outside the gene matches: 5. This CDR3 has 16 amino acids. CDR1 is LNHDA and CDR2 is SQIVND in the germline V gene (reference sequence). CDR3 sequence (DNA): TGTGCCAGTAGTATAGATCCGGGACTAGCGGGACTCGAGCAGTACTTC. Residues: CASSIDPGLAGLEQYF. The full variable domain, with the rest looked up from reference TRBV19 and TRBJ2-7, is DGGITQSPKYLFRKEGQNVTLSCEQNLNHDAMYWYRQDPGQGLRLIYYSQIVNDFQKGDIAEGYSVSREKKESFPLTVTSAQKNPTAFYLCASSIDPGLAGLEQYFGPGTRLTVT.

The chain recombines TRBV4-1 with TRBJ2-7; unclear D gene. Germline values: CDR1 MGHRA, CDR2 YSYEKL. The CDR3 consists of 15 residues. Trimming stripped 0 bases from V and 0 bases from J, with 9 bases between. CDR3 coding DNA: TGCGCCAGCAGCCAAGATCGATGGAGCTCCTACGAGCAGTACTTC. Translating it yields CASSQDRWSSYEQYF.

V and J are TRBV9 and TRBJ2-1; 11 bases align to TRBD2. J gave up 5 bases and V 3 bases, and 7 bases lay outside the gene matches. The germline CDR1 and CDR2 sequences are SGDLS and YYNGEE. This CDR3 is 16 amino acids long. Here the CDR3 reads CASSAQKGLADNEQFF. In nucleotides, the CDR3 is TGTGCCAGCAGCGCCCAAAAGGGACTAGCGGACAATGAGCAGTTCTTC.

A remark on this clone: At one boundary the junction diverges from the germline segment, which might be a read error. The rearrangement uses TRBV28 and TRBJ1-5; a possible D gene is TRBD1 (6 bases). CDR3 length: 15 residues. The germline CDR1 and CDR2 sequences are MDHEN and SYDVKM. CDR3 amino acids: CASITAGVSDQAQHF. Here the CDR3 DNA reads TGTGCCAGCATCACCGCAGGGGTCTCTGATCAGGCCCAGCATTTT.

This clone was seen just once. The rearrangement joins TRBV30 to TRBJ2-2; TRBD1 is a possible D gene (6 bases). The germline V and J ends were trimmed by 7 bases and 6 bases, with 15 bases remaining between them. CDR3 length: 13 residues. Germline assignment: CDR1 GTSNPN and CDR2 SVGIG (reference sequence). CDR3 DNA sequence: TGTGCCTATACAGGGTTCCGGGCCGGGGAGCTGTTTTTT. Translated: CAYTGFRAGELFF.

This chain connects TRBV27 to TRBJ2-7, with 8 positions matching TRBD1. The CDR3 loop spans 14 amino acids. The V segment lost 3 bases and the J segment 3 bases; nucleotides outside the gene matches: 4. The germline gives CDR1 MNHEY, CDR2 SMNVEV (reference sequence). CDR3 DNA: TGTGCCAGCAGTTTCCATGGACAGGGCTACGAGCAGTACTTC. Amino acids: CASSFHGQGYEQYF.

The CDR3 here is CASRAGSPQETQYF. For the CDR3, the DNA is TGCGCCAGCAGAGCGGGTTCTCCCCAAGAGACCCAGTACTTC. This chain uses TRBV5-1 with TRBJ2-5, with a tentative D call TRBD2 (6 bases). The CDR3 is 14 residues long. Looked up from germline, CDR1 is SGHRS and CDR2 is YFSETQ. The ends were cut back, 5 bases at V and 1 base at J, with 12 bases in the middle.

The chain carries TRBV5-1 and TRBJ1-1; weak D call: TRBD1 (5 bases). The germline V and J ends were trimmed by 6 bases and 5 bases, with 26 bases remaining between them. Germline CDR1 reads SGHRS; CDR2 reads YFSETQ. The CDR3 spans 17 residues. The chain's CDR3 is CASNQEAGFLTLTEAFF. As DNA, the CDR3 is TGCGCCAGCAACCAGGAAGCAGGGTTCCTCACCCTTACTGAAGCTTTCTTT.

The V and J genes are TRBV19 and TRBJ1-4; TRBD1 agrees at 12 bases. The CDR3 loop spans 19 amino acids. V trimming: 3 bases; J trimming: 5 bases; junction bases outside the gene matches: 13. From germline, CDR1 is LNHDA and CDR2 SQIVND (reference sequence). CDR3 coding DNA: TGTGCCAGTAGTATGCCCGGGACAGGGGGCGTTCGGTCAAATGAAAAACTGTTTTTT. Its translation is CASSMPGTGGVRSNEKLFF.

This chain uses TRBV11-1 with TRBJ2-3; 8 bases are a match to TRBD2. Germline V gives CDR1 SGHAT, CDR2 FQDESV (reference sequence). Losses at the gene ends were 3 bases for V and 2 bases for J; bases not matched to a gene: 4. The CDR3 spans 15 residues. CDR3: CASSFAGGDTDTQYF. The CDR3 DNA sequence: TGTGCCAGCAGCTTTGCGGGAGGCGACACAGATACGCAGTATTTT. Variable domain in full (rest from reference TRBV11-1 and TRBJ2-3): EAEVAQSPRYKITEKSQAVAFWCDPISGHATLYWYRQILGQGPELLVQFQDESVVDDSQLPKDRFSAERLKGVDSTLKIQPAELGDSAMYLCASSFAGGDTDTQYFGPGTRLTVL.

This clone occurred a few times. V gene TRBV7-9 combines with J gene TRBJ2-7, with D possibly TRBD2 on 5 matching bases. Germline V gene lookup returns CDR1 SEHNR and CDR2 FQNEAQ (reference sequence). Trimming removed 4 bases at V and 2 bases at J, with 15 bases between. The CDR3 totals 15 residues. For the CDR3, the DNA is TGTGCCAGCAGCTCGACTAATAGGGTACCCTACGAGCAGTACTTC. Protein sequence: CASSSTNRVPYEQYF.

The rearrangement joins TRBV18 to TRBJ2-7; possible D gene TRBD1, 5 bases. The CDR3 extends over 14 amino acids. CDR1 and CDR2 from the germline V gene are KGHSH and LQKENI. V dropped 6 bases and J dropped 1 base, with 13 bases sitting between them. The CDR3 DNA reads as TGTGCCAGCTCCCGACAGACGTCTTCCTACGAGCAGTACTTC. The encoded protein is CASSRQTSSYEQYF.

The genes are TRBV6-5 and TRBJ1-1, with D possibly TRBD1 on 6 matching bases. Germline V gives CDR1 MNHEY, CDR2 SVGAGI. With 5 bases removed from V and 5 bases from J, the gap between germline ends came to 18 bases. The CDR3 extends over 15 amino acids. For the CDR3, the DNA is TGTGCCAGCAGTACCTCGACAGGTTTACGGACTGAAGCTTTCTTT. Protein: CASSTSTGLRTEAFF.